One sample yielded the 4 T cell receptor beta chains listed below, sequenced in a study of shared clonotypes between healthy human individuals. Only in-frame clones appear in the TCRdb table, and some are missing; sequencing was by immunoSEQ multiplex PCR. The top ten clones hold 0.3% of a sample with some 580,000 clones, 95% to 98% of them seen once. Naive CD8 cells were CD45RO-negative, positively selected for CCR7, excluding terminally differentiated effector memory CD45RA+ cells. Material for sequencing was naive CD8+ T cells sorted from blood. These receptors were collected from a man aged 25 to 45 in good health.

The chain joins TRBV7-9 to TRBJ1-1, with D perhaps matching TRBD1 (5 bases). CDR3 size: 14 residues. The V end lost 8 bases, the J end lost 1 base, and 14 bases lay between the germline ends. Germline CDR1 is SEHNR and CDR2 is FQNEAQ (reference sequence). The CDR3 is CASFDSLSNTEAFF. The DNA for the CDR3 is TGTGCCAGCTTTGACAGTCTATCGAACACTGAAGCTTTCTTT.

J is TRBJ2-2 and V is TRBV6-4; D is uncertain. This CDR3 is 13 amino acids long. The germline gives CDR1 MRHNA, CDR2 SNTAGT. Trimming removed 3 bases at V and 2 bases at J, with 4 bases between. CDR3 in amino acids: CASSDYNTGELFF. The CDR3 DNA reads TGTGCCAGCAGTGATTACAACACCGGGGAGCTGTTTTTT.

The gene calls are TRBV11-2 and TRBJ2-7; the D is unclear. The ends were cut back, 1 base at V and 7 bases at J, with 8 bases in the middle. Looked up from germline, CDR1 is SGHAT and CDR2 is FQNNGV. The CDR3 has 12 residues. The CDR3 DNA sequence: TGTGCCAGCAGCTTAGGGGCGAGGGAGCAGTACTTC. This gives the protein CASSLGAREQYF. Together with reference TRBV11-2 and TRBJ2-7, the CDR3 gives the full variable domain: EAGVAQSPRYKIIEKRQSVAFWCNPISGHATLYWYQQILGQGPKLLIQFQNNGVVDDSQLPKDRFSAERLKGVDSTLKIQPAKLEDSAVYLCASSLGAREQYFGPGTRLTVT.

The chain joins TRBV10-2 to TRBJ1-1, with D possibly matching TRBD1 (5 bases). Germline CDR1 is WSHSY and CDR2 is SAAADI. The CDR3 length is 14 residues. V was pared by 0 bases and J by 3 bases, with 8 bases between. CDR3 nucleotides: TGCGCCAGCAGTGAGTCTCCGGGGCACACTGAAGCTTTCTTT. The encoded protein is CASSESPGHTEAFF.